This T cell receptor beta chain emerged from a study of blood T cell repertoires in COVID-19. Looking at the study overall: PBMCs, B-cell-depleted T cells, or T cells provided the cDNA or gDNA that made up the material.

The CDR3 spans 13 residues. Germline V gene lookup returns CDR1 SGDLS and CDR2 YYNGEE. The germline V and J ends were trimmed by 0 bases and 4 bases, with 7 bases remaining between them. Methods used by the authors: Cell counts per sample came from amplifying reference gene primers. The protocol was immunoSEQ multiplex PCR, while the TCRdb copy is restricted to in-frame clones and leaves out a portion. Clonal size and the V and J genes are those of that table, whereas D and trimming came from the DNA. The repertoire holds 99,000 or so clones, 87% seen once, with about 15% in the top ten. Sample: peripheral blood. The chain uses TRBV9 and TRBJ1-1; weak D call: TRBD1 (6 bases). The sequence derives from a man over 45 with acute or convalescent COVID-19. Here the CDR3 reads CASSVEGGTEAFF. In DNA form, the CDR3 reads TGTGCCAGCAGCGTAGAAGGGGGCACTGAAGCTTTCTTT.